The subject of this entry is one T cell receptor beta chain. The clone's antigen remains unknown. No much larger clone exists at a distance of one base, and base qualities are not known. This sample stems from a study of cytomegalovirus exposure and HLA in healthy donors (dated by TCRdb to the late 2010s). Turning to the overall study: In an earlier analysis of some 550 of the donors, approximately 260 Gb of sequence data and 120 million or so unique TCR beta sequences from about 179 million T cells were reported. Four to six DR-DQ haplotypes were handled as single units for association and clustering, since linkage in the cohort was strong. To predict cytomegalovirus infection status, the study combined high-throughput TCR immunosequencing, statistical association of individual TCRs with disease status, and machine learning. Among roughly 400 genotyped donors of the cohort, an average of around 250,000 unique TCR beta nucleotide sequences was sequenced per donor, of which approximately 18% were non-productive. The genetic ancestry cluster associated with self-reported Caucasian donors included 70% to 85% of the roughly 400 genotyped donors. In an earlier analysis of about 590 of the donors, high-throughput TCR beta sequencing was used to judge whether each TCR beta V gene segment behaved as functional or pseudogenic. An early release covering more than 500 HLA-typed donors comprised 250 to 350 gigabases of sequencing data and tens of millions of unique TCR sequences. In a later genetic analysis, genome-wide SNP genotypes for about 55% of the 666 donors were used, and that subset was treated as a discovery cohort. Donor age, sex, ethnicity and CMV serostatus were compiled together with the repertoire data. The study profiled the T cell repertoires of hundreds of subjects by immunosequencing and related them to cytomegalovirus serostatus. Both class I and class II loci were covered by HLA typing, at four-digit resolution. Typing coverage varied by locus: roughly 629-630 donors for A, B, C, DRB1 and DQB1; under 550 for DQA1; around 610 for DPA1; approximately 490 for DPB1. In a later analysis, previously published TCR beta repertoires from about 640 donors were re-analyzed and high-resolution HLA genotyping was added so that TCR occurrence patterns could be studied. Rather than using new phenotypic data, the later analysis identified candidate immune exposures from TCR beta sequences and from how often those sequences occurred across donors. The study was designed to test whether signatures of past pathogen exposure could be identified by cataloging public T cell receptors. Every discovery cohort repertoire had been produced on one sequencing platform. In addition to the first cohort of 500 to 850 subjects, a separate validation cohort of 130 or so different subjects was used. What the research found in general, with its limitations: When HLA alleles, especially DR and DQ, strongly co-occurred, attributing TCR associations to individual alleles was difficult. In a later analysis, the rate of TCR association differed among HLA loci, with DRB1 alleles having the most associated TCRs and HLA-C alleles having the fewest. A few of the identified cytomegalovirus-associated TCR beta chains were confirmed in vitro to be specific for cytomegalovirus antigens. A later analysis reported that several top co-occurrence clusters appeared linked to parvovirus B19, influenza, CMV and Epstein-Barr virus. The cohort was sequenced for TCR beta chains only, and without alpha or paired-chain data the features that could be detected were limited. Broadly in line with IMGT annotations, most TCR beta V segments showed up in productive rearrangements about 87% or about 30% of the time in an earlier analysis of 587 of the donors. Because HLA typing was unavailable for some donors at each locus, only the typed subset was used in association tests. A later genetic analysis reported fewer N-insertions in productive TCRs among donors in an Asian-associated ancestry cluster than the roughly 650-donor mean. While some public TCRs were present in many individuals, most TCR sequences turned up only very rarely across donors. V-gene and J-gene trimming of TCR beta chains was associated with a missense DCLRE1C variant in a later genetic analysis, and the association was replicated in an independent cohort. Linkage disequilibrium might explain the correlated functional status among segregating V segments, but an unknown experimental factor could not be excluded. Sequencing depth was assumed to be roughly uniform across donors in the presence/absence analyses, though that assumption may not hold. The classifier was reported to diagnose cytomegalovirus status with high specificity and sensitivity in both the original cohort and the validation cohort. Most CMV-associated TCR beta chains appeared to be HLA-restricted in a later analysis, and the HLA associations seemed to be driven largely by CMV exposure. In a later analysis, 16,951 TCR beta sequences were associated with specific HLA alleles at a false discovery rate of 0.05. It was suggested by the authors that the approach could potentially be generalized to other disease states and immunological phenotypes. The study listed 150 to 200 TCR beta chains as associated with cytomegalovirus. Some 16 rarely observed V segments, including chromosome 9 orphons, were excluded from the earlier analysis of several hundred of the donors because counts were too low. A group of highly shared sequence variants was considered likely to be a technical artifact of the sequencing pipeline. A further reported finding was that TCR beta sequences accurately predicted the HLA-A and HLA-B alleles for most subjects in the first cohort. For the cohort, immune exposure information was limited to CMV serostatus. A later analysis found that HLA-associated TCR beta chains were more clonally expanded and had lower generation probabilities than equally common non-associated chains.

The library was made by the immunoSEQ multiplex PCR assay. For the multiplex PCR, a mixture combining 60 forward primers for TCR Vbeta segments and 13 reverse primers for TCR Jbeta segments was used. The CDR3 region of rearranged TCR beta genes was amplified from genomic DNA with a multiplex PCR assay. The Illumina HiSeq System was used to sequence the amplified TCR beta libraries as 87-base-pair reads. The authors' pipeline ran thus. A later analysis counted about 80 million unique TCR beta chains across the 666 repertoires, and around 12 million of these chains were shared by at least two donors. Raw reads were error-corrected and collapsed into unique sequences with a nearest-neighbor algorithm that merged closely related sequences to remove PCR and sequencing errors. V, D and J gene segments were assigned by aligning CDR3 sequences to IMGT reference sequences. For a sequence to be retained, a match of at least six nucleotides to both a V gene segment and a J gene segment was required. A rearrangement counted as productive if the CDR3 had no stop codons and remained in frame with V and J, and every other rearrangement counted as non-productive. CDR3 was defined according to IMGT convention as the region running from the second conserved V-encoded cysteine to the conserved J-encoded phenylalanine. In an earlier analysis of around 570 of the donors, sequences lacking an unambiguous match to a single V gene segment were excluded. In an earlier analysis of several hundred of the donors, V segments were called functional above 56.7% productive rearrangements and were called segregating when the between-donor standard deviation exceeded 5%. A statistical classification framework was developed to diagnose cytomegalovirus status using the catalog of TCR beta chain sequences. V and J gene assignment, in a later analysis, came from comparing TCR nucleotide sequences with IMGT/GENE-DB human TR gene sequences. Using the TCRdist pipeline, a later analysis assigned CDR3 sequences along with most-parsimonious VDJ recombination scenarios. In a later analysis, every TCR beta chain was defined by the combination of its CDR3 amino acid sequence and its V-gene family, and reads without a unique V-gene family were dropped. To address suspected cross-contamination and a sequencing artifact, a later analysis removed 592 highly shared, low-generation-probability nucleotide sequences. A later analysis calculated a clonal expansion index for each public chain from normalized within-repertoire ranks of inferred template counts. In a later analysis, generation probabilities were computed with a VDJ recombination model fitted to out-of-frame rearrangements, and the resulting probabilities were checked against IGoR. In a later analysis, hypergeometric tests were used to score TCR-TCR, TCR-HLA and TCR-CMV co-occurrence, with a repertoire-size bias correction applied to TCR pairs. In a later analysis, false discovery rates were estimated by permuting HLA or CMV assignments 20 times. A later analysis grouped co-occurring TCRs with DBSCAN, adding TCRdist sequence similarity when clustering within HLA-allele-positive subsets. Repertoires with fewer than 30,000 or more than 120,000 public chains were left out of co-occurrence clustering, as were five repertoires with anomalous nucleotide sharing. Imported from immuneACCESS, the table was reduced by TCRdb to in-frame sequences with V and J called. These copies leave out some clones; in studies compared against another copy, an unresolved V gene accounts for under half, and the cause of the remainder is not known. V and J calls plus clone size are reproduced from that table; the DNA served to infer D and trimming. The sample table shows around 100,000 clones, and around 82% are seen once. Around 5.8% of the sample rests with the top ten.

In total, 630 or so healthy bone marrow donors made up the cohort. At the time of sampling, every cohort member was nominally healthy, though immune exposures that went unrecorded were likely present. The donor was CMV seropositive and was included in the group of 250 to 350 seropositive cohort members. A peripheral blood sample was provided by each donor, and peripheral blood mononuclear cells were used for TCR beta sequencing. The Qiagen DNeasy Blood Extraction Kit was used to extract genomic DNA from the blood cell samples. The sample comprised PBMCs. The source is a woman in her 30s in good health and CMV-seropositive.

The CDR3 region reads CASTQGYTSGANVLTF. The nucleotides are TGTGCCAGTACTCAGGGTTACACTTCTGGGGCCAACGTCCTGACTTTC. The chain employs TRBV19 and TRBJ2-6; 5 matching bases give a weak D call of TRBD1. Based on the germline V gene (reference sequence), the CDR1 and CDR2 sequences are LNHDA and SQIVND. Spanning cysteine to phenylalanine, the CDR3 consists of 16 amino acids. The only DNA kept is the CDR3, 48 bases in frame from the first base. The junction carries 14 bases between V and J, which are trimmed by 7 bases and 1 base respectively.